The clone carrying this T cell receptor (beta chain) was counted many times. Its antigen remains unidentified. Exclusion of a patient resulted from uncontrolled infection, other autoimmune disease, pregnancy or lactation. There were TCR beta CDR3 regions amplified from RNA transcripts. The HTBI set primed first-round TCR CDR3 RT-PCR. From the multiplex PCR reads, TCRdb called clonotypes with MiXCR, one entry per CDR3 protein. Here the sample spans fewer than 450,000 distinct CDR3 sequences, roughly 13% being singletons. This entry comes from a study of T cells in Graves' hyperthyroidism and ophthalmopathy. Study conclusions and caveats: The majority of expanded thyroid clonotypes above 0.001 also appeared in blood.

V lost 5 bases and J lost 9; bases outside the gene matches: 14. Looked up from germline, CDR1 is GTSNPN and CDR2 is SVGIG (reference sequence). The CDR3 spans 15 residues. The sequencing input was blood. This chain uses TRBV30 with TRBJ2-1, with 9 nucleotides matching TRBD2. This receptor was taken from a man in his forties or fifties with Graves' ophthalmopathy. CDR3 amino acids: CAWGGGVAGEGEQFF. The CDR3, as DNA: TGTGCCTGGGGCGGGGGGGTAGCGGGAGAGGGTGAGCAGTTCTTC.